What follows is one TCR beta chain and its context. Method: immunoSEQ multiplex PCR; TCRdb's copy keeps in-frame clones and lacks some. The sample has just under 100,000 clones, around 84% seen once; the top ten hold over 10%. The germline CDR1 and CDR2 sequences are SGHTA and FQGTGA. The CDR3 loop spans 14 amino acids. Losses at the gene ends were 5 bases for V and 6 bases for J; bases not matched to a gene: 3. This specimen belongs to a study of blood T cell repertoires in COVID-19. The sequencing sample was made of peripheral blood. This chain joins TRBV7-3 and TRBJ2-2; 10 nucleotides align to TRBD2. This receptor was obtained from a woman aged 55-69 years in a cohort sampled during active or convalescent COVID-19. This CDR3 is CASSPSGRAGELFF. The CDR3 coding sequence is TGTGCCAGCAGCCCGAGCGGGAGGGCCGGGGAGCTGTTTTTT.